In its sample, the clone carrying this T cell receptor (beta chain) was seen a few times. TCRdb re-called the PCR reads via MiXCR. The repertoire has about 13,000 clones, about 34% of them found once; the top ten carry around 12%. This specimen comes from a study of metastatic and nonmetastatic thyroid tumors. V shed 0 bases and J shed 8 bases, with 16 bases lying between them. Germline values: CDR1 MNHNY, CDR2 SVGAGI (reference sequence). This CDR3 has 15 amino acids. No treatment had been given to any patient before thyroid surgery. Sequenced sample: tumor tissue. This sequence was found in a male donor with papillary thyroid cancer or a benign thyroid nodule (not recorded which). Some clones in this sample may be carry-over from other donors' samples. The chain uses TRBV6-6 and TRBJ1-2, with D possibly being TRBD1 (5 bases). Here the CDR3 reads CASSYSLGGRGGYTF. The DNA of the CDR3 is TGTGCCAGCAGTTACTCCTTGGGGGGGAGAGGAGGCTACACCTTC.